Presented here are 24 T cell receptor beta chains from one specimen sequenced in a study of blood T cell repertoires in COVID-19 (dated by TCRdb to 2018 to 2020). The library relied on the immunoSEQ multiplex PCR assay. The table comes from immuneACCESS by way of TCRdb, which keeps in-frame sequences with V and J called. Part of the clones is missing from these tables; in studies checked, under half for an unresolved V gene and the rest for unknown reasons. This sample is represented by nearly 110,000 clones; more than 70% of them were singletons. The leading ten clones occupy 6.8% of the sample. The specimen was peripheral blood. The source is a man aged 45 to 65 with active or convalescent COVID-19.

This rearrangement joins TRBV6-2 or TRBV6-3 to TRBJ1-1, with 9 bases matching TRBD1. From germline, CDR1 is MNHEY and CDR2 SVGEGT. CDR3 length: 15 residues. With V trimmed by 6 bases and J by 5 bases, 10 bases remained unmatched. DNA for the CDR3: TGTGCCAGCAGCAATAAGGGACAGGGAAAAACTGAAGCTTTCTTT. The encoded protein is CASSNKGQGKTEAFF.

The chain carries TRBV29-1 and TRBJ1-1; possible D gene TRBD1, 6 bases. This CDR3 is 14 amino acids long. V lost 6 bases and J 3 bases, leaving 17 bases between the germline ends. Germline V gene sequence: CDR1 SQVTM, CDR2 ANQGSEA. The DNA for the CDR3 is TGCAGCGTCGGACCACAGGGTGGGGACACTGAAGCTTTCTTT. Translated: CSVGPQGGDTEAFF.

About this clone itself: The junction departs from germline at one end; a sequencing error may be responsible. V is TRBV4-3 and J is TRBJ1-2; D ambiguous. This CDR3 is 12 amino acids long. Germline values: CDR1 LGHNA, CDR2 YSLEER. The CDR3 DNA is TGCGCCAGCAGCCATCAGGCCGGGAGGATTTCCTTC. Translation: CASSHQAGRISF.

The gene calls are TRBV29-1 and TRBJ2-5; 8 bases are shared with TRBD2. The V segment lost 5 bases and the J segment 3 bases; nucleotides outside the gene matches: 8. CDR1 is SQVTM, CDR2 ANQGSEA, per germline. The CDR3 consists of 14 residues. The CDR3 sequence is CSVLTGGQEETQYF. The CDR3 DNA follows: TGCAGCGTTTTGACGGGAGGGCAGGAAGAGACCCAGTACTTC.

The chain couples TRBV10-1 to TRBJ2-5; D remains unclear. CDR1 is WNHNN and CDR2 is SYGVQD in the germline V gene (reference sequence). The CDR3 consists of 13 residues. V was trimmed by 2 bases and J by 2 bases, leaving 6 bases between them. CDR3 loop: CASSEVGQETQYF. The CDR3, as DNA: TGCGCCAGCAGTGAGGTCGGGCAAGAGACCCAGTACTTC.

The CDR3 reads CASSLRAGGRGEQFF. DNA for the CDR3: TGTGCCAGCAGCTTGCGGGCGGGAGGACGTGGTGAGCAGTTCTTC. V usage is TRBV5-4 and J usage is TRBJ2-1, with 8 bases aligning to TRBD2. This CDR3 spans 15 amino acids. Trimming at V came to 1 base and at J to 9 bases, leaving 9 bases not matched to a gene. The germline V gene encodes CDR1 SGHNT and CDR2 YYREEE (reference sequence).

V and J are TRBV6-2 or TRBV6-3 and TRBJ1-4; possibly TRBD1 for D (5 bases). The CDR3 length is 14 residues. The germline V and J ends were trimmed by 5 bases and 3 bases, with 10 bases remaining between them. Germline CDR1 is MNHEY and CDR2 is SVGEGT. This CDR3 reads CASSRRDANEKLFF. The CDR3, as DNA: TGTGCCAGCAGTCGCAGGGATGCTAATGAAAAACTGTTTTTT.

V gene TRBV12-3 or TRBV12-4 combines with J gene TRBJ2-3, with D maybe TRBD2 (5 bases). CDR3 size: 12 residues. V was trimmed by 8 bases and J by 1 base, leaving 7 bases between them. Here the CDR3 reads CASSGGTDTQYF. The CDR3 nucleotides are TGTGCCAGCTCCGGGGGCACAGATACGCAGTATTTT.

The chain is built from TRBV11-2 and TRBJ2-5; 10 nucleotides align to TRBD1. The germline gives CDR1 SGHAT, CDR2 FQNNGV. Unmatched junction bases numbered 4, after V lost 2 bases and J lost 7 bases. The CDR3 sequence is 14 residues long. The CDR3 DNA reads TGTGCCAGCAGCTTAAGACAGGGGGCGTTGACCCAGTACTTC. This encodes CASSLRQGALTQYF.

The chain has TRBV20-1 and TRBJ2-1; no definite D call. The CDR3 is 10 amino acids. Germline V gene data show CDR1 as DFQATT and CDR2 as SNEGSKA (reference sequence). The V end was cut by 6 bases, the J end by 4 bases, with 4 bases between. In nucleotides, the CDR3 is TGCAGTGCCCCATACAATGAGCAGTTCTTC. Its translation: CSAPYNEQFF.

The genes are TRBV10-3 and TRBJ2-5, with D maybe TRBD1 (6 bases). Germline V CDR1 and CDR2: ENHRY, SYGVKD. The CDR3 totals 14 residues. V lost 6 bases to trimming and J lost 2 bases, with 13 bases between them. The CDR3 loop reads CAISLGQRQETQYF. CDR3 in DNA: TGTGCCATCAGCCTCGGACAGCGTCAAGAGACCCAGTACTTC.

The chain combines TRBV18 with TRBJ2-7, with TRBD1 identical over 9 bases. After removal of 4 bases from V and 6 bases from J, the junction contained 10 bases not matched to a gene. The CDR3 sequence is 15 residues long. Germline V lookup: CDR1 KGHSH, CDR2 LQKENI. The CDR3 protein is CASSRVGQGTGEQYF. The DNA of the CDR3 is TGTGCCAGCTCACGGGTCGGACAGGGGACGGGCGAGCAGTACTTC.

The chain has TRBV28 and TRBJ1-6; D ambiguous. The V end was cut by 8 bases, the J end by 9 bases, with 14 bases between. The CDR3 is 13 amino acids. Germline CDR1 is MDHEN and CDR2 is SYDVKM. For the CDR3, the DNA is TGTGCCAGCGGTGGGCAGCCTGGTTCACCCCTCCACTTT. This sequence encodes CASGGQPGSPLHF.

The gene calls are TRBV2 and TRBJ1-6; 7 bases agree with TRBD1. This CDR3 contains 14 residues. The germline V gene encodes CDR1 SNHLY and CDR2 FYNNEI. V dropped 3 bases and J dropped 7; count of bases not matched to a gene: 3. CDR3 sequence (DNA): TGTGCCAGCAGTGACGAGACAGGGAATTCACCCCTCCACTTT. Its protein is CASSDETGNSPLHF. Full variable domain (rest looked up from reference TRBV2 and TRBJ1-6): EPEVTQTPSHQVTQMGQEVILRCVPISNHLYFYWYRQILGQKVEFLVSFYNNEISEKSEIFDDQFSVERPDGSNFTLKIRSTKLEDSAMYFCASSDETGNSPLHFGNGTRLTVT.

This chain connects TRBV11-3 to TRBJ2-3, with no clear D. Germline CDR1 and CDR2: SGHNT and YENEEA. This CDR3 is built from 14 residues. The V gene lost 6 bases and the J gene lost 4 bases, with 14 bases spanning the gap. CDR3: CASSLSRSADTQYF. The CDR3 nucleotides read TGTGCCAGCAGTTTATCGCGGTCGGCAGATACGCAGTATTTT.

The J gene is TRBJ1-2, the V gene TRBV19; 7 bases are shared with TRBD1. J was trimmed by 8 bases and V by 8 bases; bases with no gene match: 11. CDR3 size: 13 residues. Looked up from germline, CDR1 is LNHDA and CDR2 is SQIVND (reference sequence). The CDR3 sequence: CASLPTGEVGYTF. The CDR3 DNA follows: TGTGCCAGTCTACCAACAGGGGAAGTCGGCTACACCTTC. The full variable domain, its missing parts supplied by reference TRBV19 and TRBJ1-2, is DGGITQSPKYLFRKEGQNVTLSCEQNLNHDAMYWYRQDPGQGLRLIYYSQIVNDFQKGDIAEGYSVSREKKESFPLTVTSAQKNPTAFYLCASLPTGEVGYTFGSGTRLTVV.

The rearrangement uses TRBV29-1 and TRBJ1-1; a possible D gene is TRBD1 (6 bases). V lost 4 bases to trimming and J lost 0 bases, with 9 bases between them. Germline V gene sequence: CDR1 SQVTM, CDR2 ANQGSEA. The CDR3 contains 13 residues. The CDR3 loop reads CSVGTDMNTEAFF. CDR3 DNA sequence: TGCAGCGTTGGGACAGATATGAACACTGAAGCTTTCTTT.

The chain carries TRBV7-9 and TRBJ1-4, with D possibly matching TRBD1 (6 bases). The germline V gene has CDR1 SEHNR and CDR2 FQNEAQ (reference sequence). V was shortened by 5 bases and J by 6 bases, with 13 bases between the two germline ends. The CDR3 spans 14 residues. The CDR3 DNA follows: TGTGCCAGCAGCACCACAGGGCAGGATGAAAAACTGTTTTTT. It is translated as CASSTTGQDEKLFF.

The rearrangement uses TRBV10-2 and TRBJ2-1; tentatively, D is TRBD1 (6 bases). Germline loops: CDR1 WSHSY, CDR2 SAAADI. CDR3 size: 15 residues. The V gene lost 0 bases and the J gene lost 3 bases, with 9 bases spanning the gap. The CDR3 bases are TGCGCCAGCAGTGAGTCTCAGGGGCTCTACAATGAGCAGTTCTTC. As protein: CASSESQGLYNEQFF.

CDR3 region: CSVEAGGAFF. In DNA, the CDR3 is TGCAGCGTTGAGGCGGGAGGAGCTTTCTTT. The chain carries TRBV29-1 and TRBJ1-1; no firm D call. Germline CDR1 and CDR2: SQVTM and ANQGSEA. This CDR3 has 10 amino acids. Trimming stripped 3 bases from V and 10 bases from J, with 9 bases between.

The chain uses TRBV11-2 and TRBJ1-1; TRBD1 is a possible D gene (6 bases). Per germline, CDR1 SGHAT and CDR2 FQNNGV. Trimming shortened V by 1 base and J by 1 base, and 7 bases separated the two germline ends. This CDR3 is built from 14 residues. DNA of the CDR3: TGTGCCAGCAGCTTAGGACAGGCGAACACTGAAGCTTTCTTT. This encodes CASSLGQANTEAFF.

The V and J genes are TRBV28 and TRBJ2-7; TRBD1 might be the D (6 bases). The CDR3 consists of 14 residues. The germline V gene encodes CDR1 MDHEN and CDR2 SYDVKM. Trimming pared 5 bases from V and 7 bases from J, leaving 18 bases between. The CDR3 DNA is TGTGCCAGCAGTCTCGGACAGTTACCCCGGGAGCAGTACTTC. It is translated as CASSLGQLPREQYF.

This chain connects TRBV24-1 to TRBJ2-1, with 11 nucleotides matching TRBD2. The CDR3 has 19 amino acids. Germline lookup yields CDR1 KGHDR and CDR2 SFDVKD. J gave up 1 base and V 4 bases, and 11 bases lay outside the gene matches. CDR3 DNA sequence: TGTGCCACCAGTGACCCGGTGATTAGCGGGAGGGCGTCCTACAATGAGCAGTTCTTC. It specifies CATSDPVISGRASYNEQFF.

The CDR3 coding sequence is TGCAGCGTTGCGCCGGACAGAGATCAGCCCCAGCATTTT. It translates to CSVAPDRDQPQHF. The rearrangement joins TRBV29-1 to TRBJ1-5, with a tentative D call TRBD1 (6 bases). Deletions cut 4 bases from V and 5 bases from J, with 12 bases between. Germline CDR1 is SQVTM and CDR2 is ANQGSEA. The CDR3 is 13 residues long.